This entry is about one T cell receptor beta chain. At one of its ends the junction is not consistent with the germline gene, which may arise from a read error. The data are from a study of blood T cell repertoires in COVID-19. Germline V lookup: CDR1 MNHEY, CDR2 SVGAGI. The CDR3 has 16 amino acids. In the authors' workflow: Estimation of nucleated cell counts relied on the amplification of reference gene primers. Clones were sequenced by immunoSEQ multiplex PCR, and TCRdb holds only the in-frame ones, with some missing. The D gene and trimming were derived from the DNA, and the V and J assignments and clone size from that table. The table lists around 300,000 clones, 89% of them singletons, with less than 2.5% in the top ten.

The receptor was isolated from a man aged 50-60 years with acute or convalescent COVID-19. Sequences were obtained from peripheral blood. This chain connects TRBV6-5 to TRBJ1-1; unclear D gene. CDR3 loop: CASSYSYRRLNIEAFF. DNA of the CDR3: TGTGCCAGCAGTTACTCTTACAGACGTTTGAACATTGAAGCTTTCTTT.